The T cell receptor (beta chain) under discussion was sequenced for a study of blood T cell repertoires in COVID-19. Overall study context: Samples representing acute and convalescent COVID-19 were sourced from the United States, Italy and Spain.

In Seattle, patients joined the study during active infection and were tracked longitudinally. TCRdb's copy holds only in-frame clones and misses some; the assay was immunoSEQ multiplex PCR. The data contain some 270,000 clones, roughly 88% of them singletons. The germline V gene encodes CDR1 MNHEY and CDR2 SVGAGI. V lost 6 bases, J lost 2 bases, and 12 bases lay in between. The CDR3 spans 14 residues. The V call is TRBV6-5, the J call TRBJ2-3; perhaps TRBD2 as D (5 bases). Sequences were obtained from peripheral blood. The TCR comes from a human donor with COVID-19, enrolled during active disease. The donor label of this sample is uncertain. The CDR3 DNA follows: TGTGCCAGCAGGCTTACCGGGGACACAGATACGCAGTATTTT. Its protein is CASRLTGDTDTQYF.